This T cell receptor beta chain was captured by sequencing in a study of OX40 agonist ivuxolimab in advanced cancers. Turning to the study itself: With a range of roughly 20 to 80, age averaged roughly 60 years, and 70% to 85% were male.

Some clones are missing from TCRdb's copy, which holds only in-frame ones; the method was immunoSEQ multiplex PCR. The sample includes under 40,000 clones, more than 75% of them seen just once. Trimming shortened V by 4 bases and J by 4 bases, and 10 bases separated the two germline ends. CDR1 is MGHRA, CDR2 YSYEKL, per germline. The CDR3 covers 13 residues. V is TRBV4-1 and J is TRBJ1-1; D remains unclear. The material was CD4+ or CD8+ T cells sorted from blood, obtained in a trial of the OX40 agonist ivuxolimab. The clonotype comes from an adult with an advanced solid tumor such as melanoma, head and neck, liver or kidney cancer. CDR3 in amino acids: CASSLADGTEAFF. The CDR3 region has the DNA TGCGCCAGCAGCCTGGCGGATGGCACTGAAGCTTTCTTT.